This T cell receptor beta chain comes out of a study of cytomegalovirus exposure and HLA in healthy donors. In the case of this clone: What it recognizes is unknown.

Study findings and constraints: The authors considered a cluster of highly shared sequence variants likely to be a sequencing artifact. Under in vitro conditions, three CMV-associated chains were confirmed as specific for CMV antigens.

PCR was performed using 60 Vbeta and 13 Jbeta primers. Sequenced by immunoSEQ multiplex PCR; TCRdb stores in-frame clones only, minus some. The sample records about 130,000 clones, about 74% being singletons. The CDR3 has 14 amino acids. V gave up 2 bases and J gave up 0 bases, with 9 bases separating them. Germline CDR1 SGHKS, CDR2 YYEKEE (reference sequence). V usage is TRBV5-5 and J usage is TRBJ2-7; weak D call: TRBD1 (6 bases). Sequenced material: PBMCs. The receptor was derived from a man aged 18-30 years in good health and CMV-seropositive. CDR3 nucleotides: TGTGCCAGCAGCTTTAGACAGGCCTCCTACGAGCAGTACTTC. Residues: CASSFRQASYEQYF. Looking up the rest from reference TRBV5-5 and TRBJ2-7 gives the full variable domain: DAGVTQSPTHLIKTRGQQVTLRCSPISGHKSVSWYQQVLGQGPQFIFQYYEKEERGRGNFPDRFSARQFPNYSSELNVNALLLGDSALYLCASSFRQASYEQYFGPGTRLTVT.